A single T cell receptor beta chain is shown here with its context. Other nucleotide sequences from this sample produce the same CDR3. This sample is drawn from a study of blood T cell repertoires in COVID-19. The wider study: Samples came from the United States, Italy and Spain, spanning acute and convalescent COVID-19. PBMCs, B-cell-depleted T cells, or T cells provided the cDNA or gDNA that made up the material.

In the authors' workflow: Reference gene primers were amplified, and this amplification served to estimate nucleated cell counts. The table came from immunoSEQ multiplex PCR; TCRdb's copy has only in-frame clones and leaves some out. V and J calls and clone size are given by that table; D and trimming were obtained from the DNA. The sample yields some 210,000 clones, nearly 90% seen once. With 3 bases removed from V and 2 bases from J, the gap between germline ends came to 8 bases. CDR1 and CDR2 from the germline V gene are KGHSH and LQKENI. The CDR3 consists of 13 residues. V gene TRBV18 combines with J gene TRBJ2-7, with D perhaps TRBD1 (5 bases). Sequencing used peripheral blood. The receptor comes from a middle-aged woman who had recovered from COVID-19. The CDR3 nucleotides are TGTGCCAGCTCACCCCAGGGAACCTACGAGCAGTACTTC. As protein: CASSPQGTYEQYF.